This T cell receptor (beta chain) was identified during a study of memory CD4+ T cells and cytomegalovirus serostatus. In the study overall: Donors were healthy Belgian adults, 10 or so CMV seropositive and about two dozen seronegative.

Original handling: Out-of-frame sequences were removed, leaving 2,204,828 distinct TCRbeta sequences. Using immunoSEQ multiplex PCR, the repertoire was profiled, and TCRdb retains in-frame clones only, with some absent. V and J calls and clone size come straight from that table; D and trimming were deduced from the DNA. This sample has about 57,000 clones, with roughly 80% found just once. Single viable CD3+CD4+CD8-CD45RO+ cells were sorted as the memory CD4+ T cells. General observations from the study: A US-trained random forest predicted CMV serostatus with median AUC around 0.93.

The CDR3 consists of 15 residues. V was trimmed by 4 bases and J by 6 bases, leaving 16 bases between them. CDR1 is SGHRS, CDR2 YFSETQ, per germline. Remarks on this clone: Its antigen is currently unknown.

This sequence joins TRBV5-1 and TRBJ1-4, with D possibly being TRBD1 (6 bases). The sequence derives from an adult in good health and CMV-seronegative. The sample comprised memory CD4+ T cells from blood. This CDR3 is CASSDPLRGYEKLFF. In DNA, the CDR3 is TGCGCCAGCAGCGACCCCCTGAGGGGGTATGAAAAACTGTTTTTT.